These T cell receptor beta chains were read from a single sample in a study of T cell responses to AZD1222 COVID-19 vaccine. Profiled with immunoSEQ multiplex PCR; TCRdb holds only in-frame clones, not every one. The table shows about 170,000 clones, with roughly 85% occurring only once. The sample was peripheral blood, taken 28 days after the second AZD1222 dose. Receptors were obtained from an adult who received the AZD1222 COVID-19 vaccine. The CDR3 runs from the conserved cysteine through the conserved F or W. The order of the fields is V gene, J gene, clone size, CDR3 length, CDR3 protein. Some rows have no size entry. The others give once, few or many, or a class for an expanded clone.

v_gene: TRBV6-5; j_gene: TRBJ2-7; abundance: once; len: 15; CDR3aa: CASSYSDRAYYEQYF
v_gene: TRBV6-5; j_gene: TRBJ1-4; abundance: .; len: 13; CDR3aa: CASSHGGNEKLFF
v_gene: TRBV6-5; j_gene: TRBJ2-4; abundance: .; len: 14; CDR3aa: CASLGSWAKNIQYF
v_gene: TRBV15; j_gene: TRBJ2-7; abundance: .; len: 17; CDR3aa: CATSRDGGGDRDYEQYF
v_gene: TRBV5-6; j_gene: TRBJ1-2; abundance: .; len: 15; CDR3aa: CASSFYGPGRHGYTF
v_gene: TRBV6-1; j_gene: TRBJ1-2; abundance: .; len: 11; CDR3aa: CASSDIYGYTF
v_gene: TRBV2; j_gene: TRBJ2-1; abundance: .; len: 13; CDR3aa: CASRASPYNEQFF
v_gene: TRBV9; j_gene: TRBJ2-3; abundance: .; len: 17; CDR3aa: CASSVAVLAGATDTQYF
v_gene: TRBV10-3; j_gene: TRBJ2-7; abundance: .; len: 18; CDR3aa: CAISVVPGTPYRSYEQYF
v_gene: TRBV4-1; j_gene: TRBJ1-1; abundance: .; len: 15; CDR3aa: CASSQDQGMNTEAFF
v_gene: TRBV5-6; j_gene: TRBJ2-7; abundance: .; len: 16; CDR3aa: CASMTDGTGPFYEQYF
v_gene: TRBV6-2/TRBV6-3; j_gene: TRBJ2-2; abundance: .; len: 17; CDR3aa: CASSYSRTGGYTGELFF
v_gene: TRBV6-2/TRBV6-3; j_gene: TRBJ1-2; abundance: .; len: 12; CDR3aa: CASSYETYGYTF
v_gene: TRBV29-1; j_gene: TRBJ2-1; abundance: .; len: 16; CDR3aa: CSVEDLGGLSYNEQFF
v_gene: TRBV9; j_gene: TRBJ2-3; abundance: .; len: 15; CDR3aa: CASSALAGAVDTQYF
v_gene: TRBV4-2; j_gene: TRBJ1-3; abundance: .; len: 16; CDR3aa: CASSHAGTGFGNTIYF
v_gene: TRBV6-5; j_gene: TRBJ1-1; abundance: .; len: 15; CDR3aa: CASSYLQHMNTEAFF
v_gene: TRBV3-1/TRBV3-2; j_gene: TRBJ2-1; abundance: .; len: 15; CDR3aa: CASSPWTGTPNEQFF
v_gene: TRBV7-6; j_gene: TRBJ1-1; abundance: .; len: 14; CDR3aa: CASSTQTGGTEAFF
v_gene: TRBV7-6; j_gene: TRBJ2-1; abundance: .; len: 12; CDR3aa: CASSTGGHEQFF
v_gene: TRBV30; j_gene: TRBJ1-3; abundance: .; len: 14; CDR3aa: CAWSIGSAGNTIYF
v_gene: TRBV2; j_gene: TRBJ1-2; abundance: .; len: 14; CDR3aa: CASIFGQGEAGYTF
v_gene: TRBV19; j_gene: TRBJ2-1; abundance: .; len: 13; CDR3aa: CASGRGGDNEQFF
v_gene: TRBV15; j_gene: TRBJ1-5; abundance: .; len: 15; CDR3aa: CATSSPGTGDQPQHF
v_gene: TRBV6-1; j_gene: TRBJ2-1; abundance: few; len: 15; CDR3aa: CASSEEGSGGYEQFF
v_gene: TRBV6-6; j_gene: TRBJ1-5; abundance: .; len: 14; CDR3aa: CASSTWDIDQPQHF